Sequencing of this TCR beta chain was carried out in a study of blood T cell repertoires in COVID-19. For the study at large: Sites across the United States, Italy and Spain contributed samples from acute and convalescent COVID-19. Sources were T cells, B-cell-depleted T cells, or PBMCs; the material itself was cDNA or gDNA.

The CDR3 consists of 16 residues. V dropped 0 bases and J dropped 3 bases, with 14 bases sitting between them. Germline V lookup: CDR1 SGHRS, CDR2 YFSETQ. As originally analysed: From reference gene primer amplification, estimates of nucleated cell counts were derived. TCRdb keeps only in-frame clones here, not all; method: immunoSEQ multiplex PCR. D and trimming come from the DNA, and the V and J calls and clone size come from that table. The table includes some 220,000 clones, 85% detected once. While infection was still active, Seattle patients were enrolled and then followed longitudinally. Sequenced: peripheral blood. The chain carries TRBV5-1 and TRBJ2-3; D is ambiguous. The TCR sequence derives from a woman between 65 and 79 years old with COVID-19, enrolled during active disease. The CDR3 coding sequence is TGCGCCAGCAGCTTGGCCGAGAACCCCCGGACAGATACGCAGTATTTT. This sequence encodes CASSLAENPRTDTQYF.